These 30 T cell receptor beta chains were sequenced from one sample in a study of cytomegalovirus exposure and HLA in healthy donors. Primers included in the PCR were 60 Vbeta and 13 Jbeta primers. Libraries were prepared by immunoSEQ multiplex PCR; TCRdb keeps only in-frame clonotypes and omits some of them. The data show fewer than 60,000 clones, with roughly 80% seen just once and 2.5% to 3.5% held by the top ten. Material for sequencing was PBMCs. The receptors shown here come from a middle-aged woman in good health and CMV-seropositive.

The chain joins TRBV7-6 to TRBJ2-5; perhaps TRBD1 as D (6 bases). The germline V gene has CDR1 SGHVS and CDR2 FNYEAQ. The CDR3 consists of 14 residues. With 2 bases removed from V and 4 bases from J, the gap between germline ends came to 11 bases. CDR3 bases: TGTGCCAGCAGCTTACAGGGGAGTGGAGAGACCCAGTACTTC. It translates to CASSLQGSGETQYF.

CDR3 sequence (DNA): TGTGCCAGCAGTATACTAAGGTCTAGCACAGATACGCAGTATTTT. Residues: CASSILRSSTDTQYF. The chain uses TRBV27 and TRBJ2-3; D ambiguous. The CDR3 loop spans 15 amino acids. Between the trimmed V and J ends, which lost 5 bases and 0 bases, there was a span of 12 bases. Germline V gene sequence: CDR1 MNHEY, CDR2 SMNVEV (reference sequence).

The chain recombines TRBV7-8 with TRBJ2-5; 12 nucleotides line up with TRBD2. Germline lookup yields CDR1 SGHVS and CDR2 FQNEAQ. The V gene end was trimmed by 5 bases and the J gene end by 3 bases; junction bases not matched to a gene: 16. The CDR3 contains 19 residues. DNA of the CDR3: TGTGCCAGCAGCCCCAAGGGGCCCCTTACTAGCGGGGGGAAAGAGACCCAGTACTTC. This codes for CASSPKGPLTSGGKETQYF.

The V gene is TRBV18, the J gene TRBJ2-7; 9 positions agree with TRBD1. CDR3 length: 15 amino acids. V shed 3 bases, J shed 4 bases, and the junction held 7 bases outside the gene matches. Germline CDR1 reads KGHSH; CDR2 reads LQKENI. The CDR3 DNA is TGTGCCAGCTCACCCCGCGAGGGACAGGGTTACGAGCAGTACTTC. Amino acids: CASSPREGQGYEQYF.

The chain links TRBV11-3 to TRBJ2-1, with 7 bases identical to TRBD2. CDR1 is SGHNT, CDR2 YENEEA, per germline. The CDR3 has 14 residues. V gave up 5 bases and J gave up 8 bases; unmatched junction bases: 9. CDR3 amino acids: CASSGGGWGYEQFF. In DNA form, the CDR3 reads TGTGCCAGCAGCGGGGGGGGTTGGGGATATGAGCAGTTCTTC. The entire variable domain, with the rest obtained from reference TRBV11-3 and TRBJ2-1, is as follows: EAGVVQSPRYKIIEKKQPVAFWCNPISGHNTLYWYLQNLGQGPELLIRYENEEAVDDSQLPKDRFSAERLKGVDSTLKIQPAELGDSAVYLCASSGGGWGYEQFFGPGTRLTVL.

This clone was counted only a few times. The genes are TRBV5-6 and TRBJ1-1; tentative D call: TRBD1 (5 bases). The germline V and J ends were trimmed by 4 bases and 9 bases, with 16 bases remaining between them. The CDR3 covers 13 residues. Looked up from germline, CDR1 is SGHDT and CDR2 is YYEEEE. CDR3 in amino acids: CASSPTTGGKAFF. The CDR3 bases are TGTGCCAGCAGCCCCACCACCGGGGGGAAAGCTTTCTTT.

As DNA, the CDR3 is TGTGCCAGCAGCTTTTCGACTAGCGGGGGGGCGGCGGATACGCAGTATTTT. Its translation is CASSFSTSGGAADTQYF. V is TRBV9 and J is TRBJ2-3, with 14 bases aligning to TRBD2. Trimming took 4 bases from V and 6 from J; bases not matched to a gene: 10. The CDR3 is made up of 17 amino acids. Germline values: CDR1 SGDLS, CDR2 YYNGEE.

The chain combines TRBV5-1 with TRBJ2-3; the D is unclear. Germline lookup yields CDR1 SGHRS and CDR2 YFSETQ. Trimming removed 8 bases at V and 2 bases at J, with 6 bases between. The CDR3 extends over 11 amino acids. The CDR3 DNA is TGCGCCAGTAGATTCACAGATACGCAGTATTTT. It yields the protein CASRFTDTQYF.

The rearrangement uses TRBV29-1 and TRBJ1-2, with D uncertain. Germline lookup yields CDR1 SQVTM and CDR2 ANQGSEA. This CDR3 has 14 amino acids. The germline V and J ends were trimmed by 2 bases and 1 base, with 11 bases remaining between them. CDR3 sequence: CSVEWLTHNYGYTF. As DNA, the CDR3 is TGCAGCGTTGAATGGTTGACTCATAACTATGGCTACACCTTC.

The chain is built from TRBV7-8 and TRBJ1-1; the D is unclear. V lost 3 bases and J lost 10, with 18 bases in between. The CDR3 consists of 14 residues. Germline V CDR1 and CDR2: SGHVS, FQNEAQ. The CDR3 sequence is CASSLSPLTVSAFF. The DNA of the CDR3 is TGTGCCAGCAGCTTGTCCCCTCTCACGGTATCAGCTTTCTTT.

The J gene is TRBJ1-1, the V gene TRBV4-1; a weak D match, TRBD1 (6 bases). The V end lost 0 bases, the J end lost 1 base, and 12 bases lay between the germline ends. Germline V lookup: CDR1 MGHRA, CDR2 YSYEKL. This CDR3 region has 16 residues. CDR3 loop: CASSQDREGGNTEAFF. The CDR3 DNA follows: TGCGCCAGCAGCCAAGACAGGGAGGGGGGGAACACTGAAGCTTTCTTT.

The chain carries TRBV5-4 and TRBJ1-1; 10 nucleotides agree with TRBD1. After removal of 3 bases from V and 0 bases from J, the junction contained 5 bases not matched to a gene. CDR1 and CDR2 from the germline V gene are SGHNT and YYREEE (reference sequence). The CDR3 is 16 amino acids. The CDR3 spells CASSSDRGTMNTEAFF. As DNA, the CDR3 is TGTGCCAGCAGCTCGGACAGGGGGACAATGAACACTGAAGCTTTCTTT.

This clone has more than one count but fewer than ten. J is TRBJ1-3 and V is TRBV19, with TRBD1 as a possible D gene (5 bases). This CDR3 region has 15 residues. Trimming removed 3 bases from V and 4 bases from J, with 13 bases in between. Germline assignment: CDR1 LNHDA and CDR2 SQIVND (reference sequence). CDR3 loop: CASSIGRASGNTIYF. The CDR3, as DNA: TGTGCCAGTAGTATCGGCAGGGCATCCGGAAACACCATATATTTT.

The chain carries TRBV7-2 and TRBJ2-2; possibly TRBD1 for D (6 bases). This CDR3 is 14 amino acids long. Germline CDR1 reads SGHTA; CDR2 reads FQGNSA. V shed 5 bases and J shed 3 bases, with 10 bases lying between them. The CDR3 DNA follows: TGTGCCAGCAGCCCCCGACAGGACACCGGGGAGCTGTTTTTT. Its translation: CASSPRQDTGELFF.

This chain connects TRBV11-2 to TRBJ1-1; D is undetermined. CDR3 length equals 17 residues. The germline V gene encodes CDR1 SGHAT and CDR2 FQNNGV. V lost 5 bases to trimming and J lost 3 bases, with 22 bases between them. The CDR3 here is CASSPREWWEEDTEAFF. CDR3 nucleotide sequence: TGTGCCAGCAGCCCCCGGGAGTGGTGGGAGGAGGACACTGAAGCTTTCTTT.

The gene calls are TRBV5-6 and TRBJ2-5, with D perhaps matching TRBD1 (5 bases). This CDR3 is built from 14 residues. V lost 2 bases, J lost 1 base, and 9 bases lay in between. Germline loops: CDR1 SGHDT, CDR2 YYEEEE. Here the CDR3 reads CASSFLTAQETQYF. The CDR3 DNA sequence: TGTGCCAGCAGCTTCCTGACAGCCCAAGAGACCCAGTACTTC.

The chain employs TRBV5-1 and TRBJ2-3, with D perhaps matching TRBD2 (6 bases). V lost 3 bases, J lost 0 bases, and 20 bases lay in between. The CDR3 covers 18 residues. The germline gives CDR1 SGHRS, CDR2 YFSETQ. The CDR3 here is CASSSVSTLGGSTDTQYF. CDR3 in DNA: TGCGCCAGCAGCTCGGTATCCACCTTGGGGGGAAGCACAGATACGCAGTATTTT. Full variable domain (outside the CDR3, taken from reference TRBV5-1 and TRBJ2-3): KAGVTQTPRYLIKTRGQQVTLSCSPISGHRSVSWYQQTPGQGLQFLFEYFSETQRNKGNFPGRFSGRQFSNSRSEMNVSTLELGDSALYLCASSSVSTLGGSTDTQYFGPGTRLTVL.

The rearrangement joins TRBV15 to TRBJ1-6; TRBD1 is a possible D gene (5 bases). The CDR3 contains 14 residues. Germline loops: CDR1 LNHNV, CDR2 YYDKDF (reference sequence). V lost 5 bases and J lost 10, with 15 bases in between. The CDR3 DNA sequence: TGTGCCACCAGCGGGGGGGGAGTAGGATCACCCCTCCACTTT. Residues: CATSGGGVGSPLHF.

The chain uses TRBV5-6 and TRBJ2-2, with 8 bases that match TRBD1. Germline CDR1 reads SGHDT; CDR2 reads YYEEEE. V lost 0 bases, J lost 5 bases, and 3 bases stayed unmatched. The CDR3 spans 15 residues. The CDR3 DNA reads as TGTGCCAGCAGCTTGGTACAGGGGGTAACCGGGGAGCTGTTTTTT. Encoded protein: CASSLVQGVTGELFF.

The V call is TRBV6-6, the J call TRBJ2-3; 7 bases match TRBD1. In germline, CDR1 is MNHNY, CDR2 SVGAGI (reference sequence). The CDR3 has 14 amino acids. The ends lost 6 bases at V and 1 base at J; junction bases unmatched: 4. The DNA of the CDR3 is TGTGCCAGCAGAGTCACAGGGGGCACAGATACGCAGTATTTT. As protein: CASRVTGGTDTQYF.

The chain has TRBV18 and TRBJ2-3, with TRBD2 identical over 14 bases. V trimming: 3 bases; J trimming: 5 bases; junction bases outside the gene matches: 4. CDR3 length equals 16 residues. Looked up from germline, CDR1 is KGHSH and CDR2 is LQKENI. CDR3: CASSPLGLAGGDTQYF. CDR3 coding DNA: TGTGCCAGCTCACCCCTAGGACTAGCGGGGGGAGATACGCAGTATTTT.

V and J are TRBV29-1 and TRBJ1-1, with TRBD1 matching over 9 bases. The V gene's germline CDR1 is SQVTM and CDR2 ANQGSEA. V shed 4 bases and J 1 base; nucleotides not matched to a gene: 10. The CDR3 consists of 16 residues. CDR3 region: CSVGPDRGRPNTEAFF. DNA of the CDR3: TGCAGCGTTGGACCTGACAGGGGGAGACCGAACACTGAAGCTTTCTTT.

V is TRBV30 and J is TRBJ1-3, with 7 positions matching TRBD1. Germline CDR1 is GTSNPN and CDR2 is SVGIG (reference sequence). Unmatched junction bases numbered 4, after V lost 5 bases and J lost 3 bases. The CDR3 totals 13 residues. CDR3 amino acids: CAWATGSGNTIYF. DNA of the CDR3: TGTGCCTGGGCGACAGGGAGTGGAAACACCATATATTTT.

To note about this clone: The conserved phenylalanine or tryptophan is not found at the CDR3 terminus, so this likely reflects a read error. It is unclear where the CDR3 begins or ends on the DNA, so no DNA is shown, and the CDR3 is as TCRdb lists it. The chain combines TRBV6-1 with TRBJ1-5; the table's D call, TRBD1, was not checked against the DNA. From germline, CDR1 is MNHNS and CDR2 SASEGT. With termini counted, the CDR3 has 13 amino acids. The CDR3 reads CASSPGTVRPHHL.

This clone was seen a handful of times. V gene TRBV4-1 combines with J gene TRBJ2-3; 9 bases align to TRBD2. The CDR3 totals 18 residues. Germline-derived CDR1 and CDR2 are MGHRA and YSYEKL. Trimming removed 0 bases from V and 2 bases from J; junction bases left unmatched: 9. The CDR3 DNA is TGCGCCAGCAGCCAAGATCCTCGGACTAGCGTTTTCACAGATACGCAGTATTTT. Protein product: CASSQDPRTSVFTDTQYF.

The rearrangement links TRBV7-3 to TRBJ1-1; possible D gene TRBD1, 6 bases. CDR1 is SGHTA and CDR2 is FQGTGA in the germline V gene. The CDR3 is made up of 14 amino acids. V was cut by 5 bases and J by 0 bases, with 10 bases left in between. The CDR3 here is CASSIGGLNTEAFF. Written as DNA, the CDR3 is TGTGCCAGCAGCATAGGGGGTTTGAACACTGAAGCTTTCTTT.

Remarks on this clone: The junction differs from germline at one of its ends, possibly a read error. The chain is built from TRBV4-1 and TRBJ1-1; D might be TRBD1 (6 bases). The CDR3 has 14 amino acids. Germline V gene data show CDR1 as MGHRA and CDR2 as YSYEKL. The CDR3 sequence is CASSQTGTLKLSPF. The CDR3 region has the DNA TGCGCCAGCAGCCAGACAGGAACACTGAAGCTTTCTCCCTTT.

This clone was detected only a few times. The chain carries TRBV5-1 and TRBJ2-1, with D uncertain. The CDR3 loop spans 14 amino acids. With 0 bases removed from V and 8 bases from J, the gap between germline ends came to 12 bases. CDR1 is SGHRS, CDR2 YFSETQ, per germline. CDR3: CASSLAPRTHEQFF. The CDR3 region has the DNA TGCGCCAGCAGCTTGGCCCCCAGAACCCATGAGCAGTTCTTC. The whole variable domain, filled in from reference TRBV5-1 and TRBJ2-1, reads KAGVTQTPRYLIKTRGQQVTLSCSPISGHRSVSWYQQTPGQGLQFLFEYFSETQRNKGNFPGRFSGRQFSNSRSEMNVSTLELGDSALYLCASSLAPRTHEQFFGPGTRLTVL.

This clone appeared a few times. Germline is not matched at one junction end, which may reflect a read error. As DNA, the CDR3 is TGCGCCAGCAGTTTGGGACTGTCCTACAATGAGCAGTTCTTC. This translates into CASSLGLSYNEQFF. The J gene is TRBJ2-1, the V gene TRBV5-1; D possibly corresponds to TRBD2 (6 bases). CDR3 length equals 14 residues. Germline-derived CDR1 and CDR2 are SGHRS and YFSETQ.

In the case of this clone: A read error may account for a junction end that differs from germline. The CDR3 nucleotides are TGTGCCAGTAGCCTCTCAGGGGATAGGTCCTTCGAGCAGTACTTC. Its translation: CASSLSGDRSFEQYF. This sequence joins TRBV19 and TRBJ2-7, with D maybe TRBD1 (6 bases). CDR3 length: 15 residues. CDR1 is LNHDA and CDR2 is SQIVND in the germline V gene (reference sequence).